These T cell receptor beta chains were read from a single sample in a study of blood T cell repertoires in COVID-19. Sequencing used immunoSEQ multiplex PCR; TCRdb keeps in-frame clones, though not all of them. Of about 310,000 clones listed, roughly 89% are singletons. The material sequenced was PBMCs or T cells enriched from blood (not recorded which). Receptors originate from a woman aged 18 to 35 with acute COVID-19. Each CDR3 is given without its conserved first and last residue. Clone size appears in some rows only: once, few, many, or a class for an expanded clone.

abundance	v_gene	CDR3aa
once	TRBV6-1	ASSEGASGNTIY
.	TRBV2	ASSEGAGNTIY
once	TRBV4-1	ASSRDRGSYT
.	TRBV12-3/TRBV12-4	ASSMDRDHGYT
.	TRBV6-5	ASIGQGATGELF
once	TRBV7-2	ASSLRDGGYEQY
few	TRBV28	ASSLRDRGWNQPQH
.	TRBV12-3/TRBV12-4	ASSLRQDYEQY
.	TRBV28	AILAGPGYT
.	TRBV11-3	ASNSGKANTGELF
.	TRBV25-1	ASSESGGRTQY
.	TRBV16	ASSQSSGTGDYGYT
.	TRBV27	ASSLSPRGEAGNTIY
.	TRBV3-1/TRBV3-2	ASSQLAGVVEQF
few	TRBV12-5	ASGSLQGVAF
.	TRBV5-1	ASSLTPGQGLNEKLF
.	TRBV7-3	ASSPRPGQKPSYTGELF
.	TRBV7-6	ASSLNGANTGELF
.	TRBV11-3	ASSRTGEVFEQY
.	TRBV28	ASSVWDRGYGYT
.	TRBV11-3	ASSRSGLAGDYTQY
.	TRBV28	ASLPSIVEPQH
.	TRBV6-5	ASSYSVTGTYEQY
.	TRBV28	ASSLPGQAGEKLF
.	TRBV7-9	ASSAAGPQH
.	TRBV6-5	ASSPLGGSGTEAF
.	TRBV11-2	ASSLVGGVNTEAF